One sample yielded the 5 T cell receptor beta chains listed below, sequenced in a study of Ad26.COV2.S vaccination and SARS-CoV-2 variants. Treatment noted: around 19 received Ad26.COV2.S at low or high dose, single or two shots; 5 received placebo; per-sample allocation not given. Repertoires come from day 63 after the first vaccine or placebo injection. The repertoire was sequenced with immunoSEQ multiplex PCR; TCRdb's copy has only in-frame clones and lacks some. The data contain just over 350,000 clones, about 85% of them singletons. Sequencing used peripheral blood, obtained in a trial of Ad26.COV2.S vaccine versus placebo. The origin of the receptors is a person between 18 and 59 years old who received the Ad26.COV2.S COVID-19 vaccine or a placebo.

This chain connects TRBV28 to TRBJ2-7, with TRBD1 matching 8 bases. CDR1 and CDR2 (germline): MDHEN, SYDVKM. CDR3 length: 16 residues. V trimming: 5 bases; J trimming: 4 bases; junction bases outside the gene matches: 13. The CDR3 sequence is CASSLLNGDRKYEQYF. As DNA, the CDR3 is TGTGCCAGCAGTCTCCTGAACGGGGACAGGAAATACGAGCAGTACTTC.

This clone was counted between two and nine times. The J gene is TRBJ2-3, the V gene TRBV7-2, with 13 positions matching TRBD2. The germline gives CDR1 SGHTA, CDR2 FQGNSA. The CDR3 runs to 14 residues. V lost 5 bases and J lost 9; bases outside the gene matches: 5. CDR3 residues: CASSPTSGGATQYF. The CDR3 DNA sequence: TGTGCCAGCAGCCCTACTAGCGGGGGGGCAACGCAGTATTTT.

The chain joins TRBV7-2 to TRBJ2-3; no clear D gene. Per germline, CDR1 SGHTA and CDR2 FQGNSA. CDR3 length: 16 residues. The V and J ends lost 1 base and 6 bases respectively, with 17 bases between them. The CDR3 sequence is CASSLDSGPSLDTQYF. CDR3 DNA sequence: TGTGCCAGCAGCTTAGATTCCGGACCGTCTCTGGATACGCAGTATTTT.

V usage is TRBV4-3 and J usage is TRBJ2-1; no clear D gene. The length of the CDR3 is 18 residues. Germline loops: CDR1 LGHNA, CDR2 YSLEER. Trimming took off 0 bases at V and 4 bases at J, with 19 bases between the two ends. CDR3 amino acids: CASSQDAVGLASYNEQFF. Here the CDR3 DNA reads TGCGCCAGCAGCCAAGATGCTGTAGGATTGGCTTCTTACAATGAGCAGTTCTTC.

This clone was observed a few times. V usage is TRBV18 and J usage is TRBJ2-5; 7 nucleotides match TRBD2. V shed 4 bases, J shed 2 bases, and the junction held 1 base outside the gene matches. CDR3 size: 13 residues. The V gene's germline CDR1 is KGHSH and CDR2 LQKENI. This CDR3 is CASSRGGQETQYF. In DNA, the CDR3 is TGTGCCAGCTCACGGGGGGGTCAAGAGACCCAGTACTTC.